These 10 T cell receptor beta chains were all obtained from the same sample, sequenced in a study of cytomegalovirus exposure and HLA in healthy donors. PCR was performed using 60 Vbeta and 13 Jbeta primers. This table comes from immunoSEQ multiplex PCR, and its TCRdb copy is limited to in-frame clones, with some not included. Of around 180,000 clones in the sample, roughly 74% were seen once. Material: PBMCs. These receptors all stem from a woman under 40 in good health and CMV-seropositive.

This clone was seen a few times. V and J are TRBV6-5 and TRBJ1-1; D remains unclear. The CDR3 totals 13 residues. CDR1 is MNHEY, CDR2 SVGAGI, per germline. Trimming shortened V by 8 bases and J by 6 bases, and 16 bases separated the two germline ends. The CDR3 spells CASYPRGFPEAFF. The CDR3 coding sequence is TGTGCCAGCTACCCACGCGGGTTCCCTGAAGCTTTCTTT.

The V and J genes are TRBV6-1 and TRBJ2-7; the match to TRBD1 covers 9 bases. Germline V gene lookup returns CDR1 MNHNS and CDR2 SASEGT. With 8 bases clipped from V and 2 bases from J, the junction kept 7 bases outside the gene matches. CDR3 length: 14 amino acids. The CDR3 DNA reads TGTGCCAGCGCTCTGGACAGGGGTACCTACGAGCAGTACTTC. This codes for CASALDRGTYEQYF.

The chain recombines TRBV11-2 with TRBJ1-3; 10 bases agree with TRBD1. V gave up 3 bases and J gave up 4 bases; unmatched junction bases: 0. The length of the CDR3 is 14 residues. Per the germline V gene, CDR1 is SGHAT and CDR2 is FQNNGV. The CDR3 coding sequence is TGTGCCAGCAGCTTGACAGGGGGCGGAAACACCATATATTTT. The encoded protein is CASSLTGGGNTIYF.

The V and J genes are TRBV11-2 and TRBJ2-5; weak D call: TRBD2 (6 bases). Germline CDR1 SGHAT, CDR2 FQNNGV. V lost 1 base and J 4 bases, leaving 10 bases between the germline ends. The CDR3 totals 14 residues. The CDR3 nucleotides read TGTGCCAGCAGCTTAGGTGCCGGGGGAGAGACCCAGTACTTC. Protein sequence: CASSLGAGGETQYF. Combining the CDR3 with reference TRBV11-2 and TRBJ2-5 gives the whole variable domain EAGVAQSPRYKIIEKRQSVAFWCNPISGHATLYWYQQILGQGPKLLIQFQNNGVVDDSQLPKDRFSAERLKGVDSTLKIQPAKLEDSAVYLCASSLGAGGETQYFGPGTRLLVL.

The CDR3: CASSLGQGGEQYF. CDR3 nucleotides: TGCGCCAGCAGCTTGGGGCAGGGTGGCGAGCAGTACTTC. The rearrangement joins TRBV5-1 to TRBJ2-7, with D possibly being TRBD1 (5 bases). Germline V lookup: CDR1 SGHRS, CDR2 YFSETQ. This CDR3 comprises 13 residues. V lost 0 bases and J 6 bases, leaving 10 bases between the germline ends.

J is TRBJ1-1 and V is TRBV9; TRBD1 aligns across 8 bases. V lost 3 bases and J lost 1; bases outside the gene matches: 11. Germline V gene data show CDR1 as SGDLS and CDR2 as YYNGEE. The CDR3 covers 17 residues. The CDR3 spells CASSAPIWTGRNTEAFF. The CDR3 DNA follows: TGTGCCAGCAGCGCCCCGATCTGGACAGGGCGGAACACTGAAGCTTTCTTT. The full variable domain, in which reference TRBV9 and TRBJ1-1 provide the parts outside the CDR3, is DSGVTQTPKHLITATGQRVTLRCSPRSGDLSVYWYQQSLDQGLQFLIQYYNGEERAKGNILERFSAQQFPDLHSELNLSSLELGDSALYFCASSAPIWTGRNTEAFFGQGTRLTVV.

The rearrangement links TRBV6-5 to TRBJ2-3, with TRBD1 as a possible D gene (5 bases). V shed 2 bases and J shed 3 bases, with 15 bases lying between them. Germline lookup yields CDR1 MNHEY and CDR2 SVGAGI. The length of the CDR3 is 16 residues. CDR3 region: CASSYGVNRRTDTQYF. In DNA, the CDR3 is TGTGCCAGCAGTTACGGGGTGAACAGGAGAACAGATACGCAGTATTTT.

The V gene is TRBV2, the J gene TRBJ2-5, with a possible D match to TRBD1 (5 bases). V lost 7 bases and J 5 bases, leaving 20 bases between the germline ends. CDR3 size: 15 residues. Germline V lookup: CDR1 SNHLY, CDR2 FYNNEI. CDR3 DNA: TGTGCCAGCATCCCACAGGCCTCCGGATGGGAGACCCAGTACTTC. This codes for CASIPQASGWETQYF.

The chain combines TRBV6-1 with TRBJ2-5; 12 nucleotides match TRBD2. Judging by the DNA end, TRBJ2-7 fits better; the J call may be wrong. The CDR3 loop spans 15 amino acids. Germline CDR1 and CDR2: MNHNS and SASEGT. CDR3 bases: TGTGCCAGCAGAAAGACTAGCGGGGGAGCCTACGAGCAGTACTTC. This encodes CASRKTSGGAYEQYF.

This clone was counted a few times. This rearrangement joins TRBV6-6 to TRBJ1-5, with D unresolved. Germline CDR1 is MNHNY and CDR2 is SVGAGI (reference sequence). This CDR3 has 12 residues. V was cut by 7 bases and J by 0 bases, with 4 bases left in between. Written as DNA, the CDR3 is TGTGCCAGCACGAGTAGCAATCAGCCCCAGCATTTT. This sequence encodes CASTSSNQPQHF.